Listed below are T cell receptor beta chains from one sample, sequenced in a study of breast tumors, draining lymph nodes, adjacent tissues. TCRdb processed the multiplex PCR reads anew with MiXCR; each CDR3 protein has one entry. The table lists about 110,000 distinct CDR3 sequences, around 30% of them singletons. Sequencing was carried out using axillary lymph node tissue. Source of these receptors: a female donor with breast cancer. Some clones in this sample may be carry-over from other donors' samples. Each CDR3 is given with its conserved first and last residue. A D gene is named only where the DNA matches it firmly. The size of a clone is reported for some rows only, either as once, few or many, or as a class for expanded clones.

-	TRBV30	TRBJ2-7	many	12	TGTGCCTGCCGGGACAACCTCTACGAGCAGTACTTC	CACRDNLYEQYF
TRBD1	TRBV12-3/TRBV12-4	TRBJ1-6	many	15	TGTGCCAGCAGTCCAAGACAGGGGACGGGTTCACCCCTCCACTTT	CASSPRQGTGSPLHF
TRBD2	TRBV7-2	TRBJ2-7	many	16	TGTGCCAGCAGCTTCCAGACTAGCGGGGGAATCTACGAGCAGTACTTC	CASSFQTSGGIYEQYF
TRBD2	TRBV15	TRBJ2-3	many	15	TGTGCCACCAGCACTCGGACTAGCCCCACAGATACGCAGTATTTT	CATSTRTSPTDTQYF
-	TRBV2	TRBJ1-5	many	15	TGTGCCAGCAGTGAGATGGGATTTAACAATCAGCCCCAGCATTTT	CASSEMGFNNQPQHF
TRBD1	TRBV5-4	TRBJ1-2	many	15	TGTGCCAGCAGCCAGGACAGGGAGCTTTTCTATGGCTACACCTTC	CASSQDRELFYGYTF
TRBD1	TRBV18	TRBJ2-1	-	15	TGTGCCAGCTCCAATCGACAGGGGAGTAACAATGAGCAGTTCTTC	CASSNRQGSNNEQFF
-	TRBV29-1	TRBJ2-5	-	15	TGCAGCGTTGACGGGACGCAAATCCCTCAAGAGACCCAGTACTTC	CSVDGTQIPQETQYF
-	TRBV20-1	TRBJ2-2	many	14	TGCAGTGCTAGAAGGACAGCCAACACCGGGGAGCTGTTTTTT	CSARRTANTGELFF
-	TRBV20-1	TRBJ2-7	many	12	TGCAGTGCTAGGGCCTCGGGCGTCGGGCAGTACTTC	CSARASGVGQYF
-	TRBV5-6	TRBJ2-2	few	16	TGTGCCAGCAGCCCCCCGTCGGGGCGTATCACCGGGGAGCTGTTTTTT	CASSPPSGRITGELFF
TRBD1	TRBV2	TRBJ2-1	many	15	TGTGCCAGCAGTGAAGCCCGACAGGGGTACAATGAGCAGTTCTTC	CASSEARQGYNEQFF
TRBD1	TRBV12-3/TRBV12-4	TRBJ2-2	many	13	TGTGCCAGCAGCATACAGGGGACCGGGGAGCTGTTTTTT	CASSIQGTGELFF